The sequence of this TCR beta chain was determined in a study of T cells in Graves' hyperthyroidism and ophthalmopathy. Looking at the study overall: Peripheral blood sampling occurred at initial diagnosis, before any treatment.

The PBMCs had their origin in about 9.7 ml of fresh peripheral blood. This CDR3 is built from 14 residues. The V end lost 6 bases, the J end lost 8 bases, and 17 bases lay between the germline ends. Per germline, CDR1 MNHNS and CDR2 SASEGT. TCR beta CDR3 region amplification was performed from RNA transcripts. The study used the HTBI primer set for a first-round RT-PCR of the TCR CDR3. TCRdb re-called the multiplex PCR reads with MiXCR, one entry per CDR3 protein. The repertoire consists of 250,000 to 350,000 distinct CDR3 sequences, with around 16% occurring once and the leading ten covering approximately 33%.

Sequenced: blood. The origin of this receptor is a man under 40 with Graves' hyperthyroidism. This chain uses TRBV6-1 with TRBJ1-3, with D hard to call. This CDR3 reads CASSNADLLDTIYF. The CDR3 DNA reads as TGTGCCAGCAGCAACGCTGACCTTTTAGACACCATATATTTT.